This record looks at one T cell receptor beta chain sequence and its context. The specificity of this receptor is unknown. No much larger clone is present one base from it, and per-base qualities are unavailable. Taken from the germline V gene, the CDR1 and CDR2 loops are SGHVS and FQNEAQ. The CDR3, from cysteine to phenylalanine, totals 15 residues. Of all the DNA, just the CDR3 is kept, 45 bases in frame from base 1. V loses 4 bases, J loses 0 bases, and the germline ends lie 10 bases apart. The entry originates in a study of blood T cell repertoires in COVID-19 (TCRdb year 2020). For the study in its entirety: Collaborator samples came from the United States, Italy and Spain and covered acute and convalescent phases of COVID-19. Where available, HLA class I and class II types were obtained from metadata supplied by the sample provider rather than from assay-based typing. The material from the prospective study consisted of cDNA or gDNA derived from T cells, B-cell-depleted T cells, or PBMCs. The repertoires were made available in a free public database intended to serve as a resource for research on the immune response to SARS-CoV-2. Sample metadata almost always included a de-identified subject ID, COVID-19 status, age in years and sex. Subjects who had been exposed to COVID-19, were actively infected with it, or had recovered from it provided the deeply sampled blood TCRbeta repertoires that made up the dataset. The samples were drawn from two sources: the first 160 participants of the ongoing ImmuneRACE study, and fewer than 1,500 subjects contributed by 6 global collaborators.

Participants in the prospective study were aged roughly 18 to 89 years, lived in some 24 United States geographic areas, and enrolled through a virtual design. Cohort assignment in the prospective study relied on participant-reported clinical history from a screening survey and a study questionnaire. Recovered participants in ImmuneRACE Cohort 3 were defined by two consecutive negative NP/OP PCR tests, clearance by a healthcare professional, or resolution of symptoms. Each participant in the prospective study had whole blood, serum and a nasopharyngeal or oropharyngeal swab collected by mobile phlebotomists. Additional blood draws and questionnaires over a 2-month period could optionally be provided by prospective study participants. Before DNA extraction, blood samples from the prospective study were shipped at room temperature or frozen. TCRbeta CDR3 regions were amplified from genomic DNA using the immunoSEQ Assay, a bias-controlled multiplex PCR. The published analysis was carried out like this. The number of nucleated cells in each sample was estimated from the amplification of reference gene primers within the assay. Sequence reads were collapsed and filtered to measure the absolute abundance of every unique TCRbeta CDR3 rearrangement. For each sample, productive Simpson clonality was calculated as the square root of Simpson's diversity index over productive rearrangements. The table comes from immuneACCESS by way of TCRdb, which keeps in-frame sequences with V and J called. Part of the clones is missing from these tables; in studies checked, under half for an unresolved V gene and the rest for unknown reasons. V and J calls and clone size are those listed in that table; D and trimming were worked out from the DNA. In all, the sample holds roughly 330,000 clones, and more than 75% of those were seen once. Jointly, the top ten make up approximately 5% of the sample.

Points the paper makes about the study in general: The quantity of clinical and demographic metadata differed by source and by participant and was supplied without curation.

The sequence came from a woman in her thirties who had recovered from COVID-19. The receptor chain draws on TRBV7-8 and TRBJ2-4; the best D guess is TRBD2, with 6 bases matching. Sequenced sample: PBMCs or T cells enriched from blood (not recorded which). The CDR3 in this case is CASSWGTLAKNIQYF. The nucleotide sequence reads as follows: TGTGCCAGCAGCTGGGGGACTTTAGCCAAAAACATTCAGTACTTC.